These 31 T cell receptor beta chains share one sample of origin, sequenced in a study of T cell responses to AZD1222 COVID-19 vaccine. Repertoires were generated with immunoSEQ multiplex PCR, while TCRdb's copy carries only in-frame clones and drops some. The sample lists around 100,000 clones; about nine tenths were seen once. Material: peripheral blood, obtained on day 0 of AZD1222 vaccination. The receptor source for this set is an adult in good health.

The chain joins TRBV20-1 to TRBJ1-1, with D unclear. Trimming left V 1 base short and J 10 bases short, with 10 bases between. The CDR3 contains 11 residues. Germline V gene data show CDR1 as DFQATT and CDR2 as SNEGSKA (reference sequence). The CDR3 protein is CSARALDGAFF. The DNA of the CDR3 is TGCAGTGCTAGAGCTCTGGACGGAGCTTTCTTT.

The rearrangement joins TRBV5-1 to TRBJ2-1, with 14 bases that match TRBD2. Trimming removed 2 bases from V and 9 bases from J; junction bases left unmatched: 7. Germline V gives CDR1 SGHRS, CDR2 YFSETQ. The CDR3 length is 16 residues. The CDR3 spells CASSFGTSGSRGEQFF. The DNA for the CDR3 is TGCGCCAGCAGCTTCGGGACTAGCGGGAGTCGGGGTGAGCAGTTCTTC. The full variable domain, completed using reference TRBV5-1 and TRBJ2-1, is KAGVTQTPRYLIKTRGQQVTLSCSPISGHRSVSWYQQTPGQGLQFLFEYFSETQRNKGNFPGRFSGRQFSNSRSEMNVSTLELGDSALYLCASSFGTSGSRGEQFFGPGTRLTVL.

This clone has just one count. The genes are TRBV15 and TRBJ2-7; D is unresolved. Germline V gene data show CDR1 as LNHNV and CDR2 as YYDKDF (reference sequence). The ends were cut back, 3 bases at V and 2 bases at J, with 5 bases in the middle. The CDR3 spans 12 residues. Here the CDR3 DNA reads TGTGCCACCAGCAGTGAGACCTACGAGCAGTACTTC. Translation gives CATSSETYEQYF. The full variable domain, its missing parts supplied by reference TRBV15 and TRBJ2-7, is DAMVIQNPRYQVTQFGKPVTLSCSQTLNHNVMYWYQQKSSQAPKLLFHYYDKDFNNEADTPDNFQSRRPNTSFCFLDIRSPGLGDTAMYLCATSSETYEQYFGPGTRLTVT.

The chain uses TRBV24-1 and TRBJ2-7; possibly TRBD1 for D (5 bases). Germline V gene data show CDR1 as KGHDR and CDR2 as SFDVKD. The CDR3 spans 13 residues. V was shortened by 7 bases and J by 0 bases, with 9 bases between the two germline ends. CDR3 loop: CATRDTYSYEQYF. The CDR3 region has the DNA TGTGCCACCAGGGACACCTACTCCTACGAGCAGTACTTC.

The chain recombines TRBV19 with TRBJ2-2; TRBD2 agrees at 7 bases. The CDR3 sequence is 15 residues long. The germline V gene encodes CDR1 LNHDA and CDR2 SQIVND (reference sequence). V was pared by 6 bases and J by 3 bases, with 7 bases of the junction left unmatched. CDR3 coding DNA: TGTGCCAGTAGCCCACGCGGGAGAGACACCGGGGAGCTGTTTTTT. Translating gives CASSPRGRDTGELFF.

V usage is TRBV7-6 and J usage is TRBJ2-7, with TRBD1 identical over 9 bases. This CDR3 is 16 amino acids long. Germline trimming cut 4 bases from V and 2 bases from J; bases unmatched to any gene: 9. Per germline, CDR1 SGHVS and CDR2 FNYEAQ. The chain's CDR3 is CASSSPLRTGAYEQYF. As DNA, the CDR3 is TGTGCCAGCAGCTCCCCCCTCCGGACAGGGGCCTACGAGCAGTACTTC.

In this sample, this clone turned up once. V gene TRBV19 combines with J gene TRBJ1-5; 12 nucleotides match TRBD1. Trimming removed 7 bases from V and 7 bases from J; junction bases left unmatched: 8. Germline V gene lookup returns CDR1 LNHDA and CDR2 SQIVND (reference sequence). The CDR3 length is 15 residues. Written as DNA, the CDR3 is TGTGCCAGTATGGGGGGACAGGGGGCATGGCAGCCCCAGCATTTT. Amino acid sequence: CASMGGQGAWQPQHF.

This clone was seen more than once but under ten times. The chain has TRBV5-1 and TRBJ2-1; D is possibly TRBD1 or TRBD2 (7 bases each). Trimming left V 4 bases short and J 3 bases short, with 11 bases between. CDR3 length: 14 residues. From germline, CDR1 is SGHRS and CDR2 YFSETQ. CDR3 DNA: TGCGCCAGCAGCGGGGGGGACAGCTACAATGAGCAGTTCTTC. Translated: CASSGGDSYNEQFF.

This clone was detected only once. V and J are TRBV15 and TRBJ2-7; D ambiguous. CDR3 size: 17 residues. Between the trimmed V and J ends, which lost 1 base and 6 bases, there was a span of 22 bases. Germline V gives CDR1 LNHNV, CDR2 YYDKDF (reference sequence). CDR3 DNA sequence: TGTGCCACCAGCAGAGTTGGCGCGTACACGTTAAGCCGCGAGCAGTACTTC. Protein: CATSRVGAYTLSREQYF.

The V and J genes are TRBV7-6 and TRBJ2-1; 9 bases are a match to TRBD2. The CDR3 extends over 17 amino acids. J was trimmed by 2 bases and V by 8 bases; bases with no gene match: 13. Germline CDR1 reads SGHVS; CDR2 reads FNYEAQ. CDR3 region: CASQPSGGRAPYNEQFF. The CDR3, as DNA: TGTGCCAGCCAGCCGTCTGGCGGGAGGGCCCCCTACAATGAGCAGTTCTTC.

The rearrangement links TRBV29-1 to TRBJ2-1, with D uncertain. Germline CDR1 reads SQVTM; CDR2 reads ANQGSEA. The V gene lost 5 bases and the J gene lost 8 bases, with 19 bases spanning the gap. The CDR3 length is 14 residues. CDR3 loop: CSVPPKPHSYEQFF. CDR3 DNA: TGCAGCGTTCCCCCCAAGCCGCATAGTTATGAGCAGTTCTTC.

This chain joins TRBV18 and TRBJ1-2; no firm D call. V shed 2 bases and J shed 1 base, with 14 bases lying between them. The CDR3 has 16 amino acids. In germline, CDR1 is KGHSH, CDR2 LQKENI. The CDR3 DNA reads TGTGCCAGCTCACCAGGGTCGGGCACTTTTAACTATGGCTACACCTTC. It yields the protein CASSPGSGTFNYGYTF. Combining the CDR3 with reference TRBV18 and TRBJ1-2 gives the whole variable domain NAGVMQNPRHLVRRRGQEARLRCSPMKGHSHVYWYRQLPEEGLKFMVYLQKENIIDESGMPKERFSAEFPKEGPSILRIQQVVRGDSAAYFCASSPGSGTFNYGYTFGSGTRLTVV.

The rearrangement joins TRBV4-2 to TRBJ2-7; 10 bases are a match to TRBD1. Germline CDR1 is LGHNA and CDR2 is YNFKEQ. V was pared by 4 bases and J by 1 base, with 7 bases of the junction left unmatched. The CDR3 has 16 residues. The CDR3 DNA sequence: TGTGCCAGCAGCCTTGGACAGGGGGGTAAGTCCTACGAGCAGTACTTC. It codes for CASSLGQGGKSYEQYF.

The rearrangement links TRBV18 to TRBJ1-2, with D possibly being TRBD1 (5 bases). Germline values: CDR1 KGHSH, CDR2 LQKENI. V was cut by 6 bases and J by 3 bases, with 14 bases left in between. CDR3 size: 14 residues. In DNA form, the CDR3 reads TGTGCCAGCTCCCTACGGGAGGGGTACTATGGCTACACCTTC. Translating it yields CASSLREGYYGYTF. The whole variable domain, filled in from reference TRBV18 and TRBJ1-2, reads NAGVMQNPRHLVRRRGQEARLRCSPMKGHSHVYWYRQLPEEGLKFMVYLQKENIIDESGMPKERFSAEFPKEGPSILRIQQVVRGDSAAYFCASSLREGYYGYTFGSGTRLTVV.

The chain uses TRBV7-3 and TRBJ2-2, with no clear D. The CDR3 extends over 13 amino acids. CDR1 is SGHTA, CDR2 FQGTGA, per germline. V was shortened by 1 base and J by 4 bases, with 4 bases between the two germline ends. The CDR3, as DNA: TGTGCCAGCAGCTTAAGTCCCACCGGGGAGCTGTTTTTT. This encodes CASSLSPTGELFF.

Note on this clone: Its ends do not fully match the called genes, so a read error is possible. The chain recombines TRBV2 with TRBJ1-5; no clear D. Germline V gene sequence: CDR1 SNHLY, CDR2 FYNNEI. CDR3 length: 14 residues. The CDR3 protein is CASREDGENQPQHF. CDR3 in DNA: TGTGCCAGCAGGGAAGACGGGGAAAATCAGCCCCAGCATTTT.

The chain employs TRBV7-2 and TRBJ2-3; TRBD2 matches 7 bases. The V and J ends lost 5 bases and 2 bases, in that order; junction bases with no gene match: 10. The CDR3 consists of 16 residues. CDR1 and CDR2 from the germline V gene are SGHTA and FQGNSA. The DNA for the CDR3 is TGTGCCAGCAGCCCGGGCGGGGCGGGAGCCACAGATACGCAGTATTTT. Its protein is CASSPGGAGATDTQYF.

Remarks on this clone: A read error may account for a junction end that differs from germline. The chain couples TRBV5-1 to TRBJ2-2; D call uncertain. The CDR3 spans 13 residues. Germline V CDR1 and CDR2: SGHRS, YFSETQ. The CDR3 DNA reads as TGCGCCAGCAGTTTGGACGTAACCGGGGAGCTGTTTTTT. This sequence encodes CASSLDVTGELFF. Full variable domain (rest looked up from reference TRBV5-1 and TRBJ2-2): KAGVTQTPRYLIKTRGQQVTLSCSPISGHRSVSWYQQTPGQGLQFLFEYFSETQRNKGNFPGRFSGRQFSNSRSEMNVSTLELGDSALYLCASSLDVTGELFFGEGSRLTVL.

The chain is built from TRBV7-3 and TRBJ1-1; D unclear. V was pared by 5 bases and J by 4 bases, with 11 bases between. The CDR3 is made up of 13 amino acids. Germline V gene lookup returns CDR1 SGHTA and CDR2 FQGTGA. CDR3 protein: CASSPTSPTEAFF. DNA of the CDR3: TGTGCCAGCAGCCCCACGAGCCCCACTGAAGCTTTCTTT.

This sequence joins TRBV29-1 and TRBJ2-5, with D perhaps TRBD2 (6 bases). The CDR3 spans 15 residues. Deletions cut 4 bases from V and 2 bases from J, with 17 bases between. Germline V gene sequence: CDR1 SQVTM, CDR2 ANQGSEA. In DNA, the CDR3 is TGCAGCGTTGGGCTAGCTAGCGTACCTCAAGAGACCCAGTACTTC. Translating gives CSVGLASVPQETQYF.

The rearrangement uses TRBV6-5 and TRBJ2-3; D is possibly TRBD1 (6 bases). Looked up from germline, CDR1 is MNHEY and CDR2 is SVGAGI. The CDR3 sequence is 14 residues long. With 7 bases removed from V and 1 base from J, the gap between germline ends came to 12 bases. CDR3: CASILAGGTDTQYF. The CDR3 DNA reads TGTGCCAGCATCTTGGCAGGGGGCACAGATACGCAGTATTTT.

The chain joins TRBV19 to TRBJ2-7, with 7 bases matching TRBD1. The V gene end was trimmed by 4 bases and the J gene end by 4 bases; junction bases not matched to a gene: 1. The CDR3 has 12 residues. Per germline, CDR1 LNHDA and CDR2 SQIVND (reference sequence). CDR3 residues: CASSNRGYEQYF. CDR3 sequence (DNA): TGTGCCAGTAGTAACAGGGGATACGAGCAGTACTTC.

The genes are TRBV5-1 and TRBJ1-2; TRBD1 might be the D (6 bases). The length of the CDR3 is 13 residues. Germline V gene sequence: CDR1 SGHRS, CDR2 YFSETQ. V was trimmed by 2 bases and J by 2 bases, leaving 7 bases between them. CDR3 sequence: CASSLGQNYGYTF. CDR3 sequence (DNA): TGCGCCAGCAGCTTAGGACAGAACTATGGCTACACCTTC.

The chain combines TRBV5-1 with TRBJ2-7; 9 bases align to TRBD1. Trimming removed 1 base from V and 7 bases from J; junction bases left unmatched: 9. This CDR3 is built from 15 residues. The germline V gene has CDR1 SGHRS and CDR2 YFSETQ. CDR3 in DNA: TGCGCCAGCAGCTTGCGGGGGGACAGGGCCGGGGAGCAGTACTTC. Translating it yields CASSLRGDRAGEQYF. Combining the CDR3 with reference TRBV5-1 and TRBJ2-7 gives the whole variable domain KAGVTQTPRYLIKTRGQQVTLSCSPISGHRSVSWYQQTPGQGLQFLFEYFSETQRNKGNFPGRFSGRQFSNSRSEMNVSTLELGDSALYLCASSLRGDRAGEQYFGPGTRLTVT.

The chain is built from TRBV19 and TRBJ1-5, with unresolved D. Trimming pared 3 bases from V and 6 bases from J, leaving 6 bases between. CDR3 length: 12 residues. The V gene's germline CDR1 is LNHDA and CDR2 SQIVND (reference sequence). CDR3 sequence reads: CASSIPLQPQHF. The CDR3 DNA is TGTGCCAGTAGTATTCCTCTTCAGCCCCAGCATTTT.

This clone was observed a handful of times. The chain couples TRBV6-5 to TRBJ1-3; weak D call: TRBD1 (6 bases). There are 15 residues in the CDR3. The germline gives CDR1 MNHEY, CDR2 SVGAGI. The ends were cut back, 7 bases at V and 3 bases at J, with 16 bases in the middle. The CDR3 region has the DNA TGTGCCAGCACCGCTTCGGGGGGCCTTGGAAACACCATATATTTT. Translating gives CASTASGGLGNTIYF.

The gene calls are TRBV25-1 and TRBJ2-1, with D hard to call. The V and J ends lost 1 base and 9 bases respectively, with 4 bases between them. The CDR3 contains 11 residues. Germline V gene lookup returns CDR1 MGHDK and CDR2 SYGVNS. CDR3 amino acids: CASSESVEQFF. As DNA, the CDR3 is TGTGCCAGCAGTGAATCGGTTGAGCAGTTCTTC.

The genes are TRBV2 and TRBJ2-1; 10 nucleotides align to TRBD2. The CDR3 loop spans 14 amino acids. J was trimmed by 5 bases and V by 7 bases; bases with no gene match: 5. Per germline, CDR1 SNHLY and CDR2 FYNNEI. The CDR3 loop is CASTGLAANNEQFF. CDR3 nucleotide sequence: TGTGCCAGCACCGGACTAGCGGCGAACAATGAGCAGTTCTTC.

This chain connects TRBV10-1 to TRBJ1-1; no clear D. Between the trimmed V and J ends, which lost 3 bases and 1 base, there was a span of 6 bases. This CDR3 has 13 amino acids. Germline CDR1 is WNHNN and CDR2 is SYGVQD (reference sequence). DNA for the CDR3: TGCGCCAGCAGTGACGTCGAGAACACTGAAGCTTTCTTT. Translation gives CASSDVENTEAFF.

The chain couples TRBV7-6 to TRBJ2-1, with 11 bases lining up with TRBD2. Germline trimming cut 2 bases from V and 4 bases from J; bases unmatched to any gene: 4. The CDR3 has 16 residues. Germline CDR1 is SGHVS and CDR2 is FNYEAQ. The CDR3 region has the DNA TGTGCCAGCAGCTTAAGGACTAGCGGGCTGTACAATGAGCAGTTCTTC. Amino acid sequence: CASSLRTSGLYNEQFF.

The chain employs TRBV5-4 and TRBJ2-5; 7 nucleotides line up with TRBD1. Germline V gene lookup returns CDR1 SGHNT and CDR2 YYREEE (reference sequence). V lost 4 bases and J lost 3; bases outside the gene matches: 6. There are 14 residues in the CDR3. The CDR3: CASSRSGTEETQYF. DNA for the CDR3: TGTGCCAGCAGCCGCTCCGGGACAGAAGAGACCCAGTACTTC.